Reported below is one TCR beta chain. Its antigen remains unknown. This sample was taken from a study of monozygotic twins with inflammatory bowel disease. The study's findings and limits: Cells of different T cell subtypes could not be told apart.

No T cells were sorted before total RNA was taken from whole blood. CDR3 size: 14 residues. The V gene's germline CDR1 is LGHDT and CDR2 YNNKEL (reference sequence). With the 5' RACE reads reprocessed, TCRdb shows one record per CDR3 protein and no DNA. This sample contains about 210,000 distinct CDR3 sequences. The source is a human donor with ulcerative colitis or Crohn's disease, or a healthy co-twin of an affected twin (not recorded which). The chain employs TRBV3-1 and TRBJ2-1. The specimen was blood. CDR3 protein: CASSLISGYNEQFF.